Below, 11 T cell receptor beta chains from the same sample are listed, as sequenced in a study of a mutant IDH1 vaccine in newly diagnosed glioma. Sequencing was performed with immunoSEQ multiplex PCR; in TCRdb, only in-frame clones are kept and a portion is missing. The profile covers around 32,000 clones, with around 84% appearing a single time and over 6% taken by the ten largest. These receptors lack a known antigen. Regarding time point: week 35, safety follow-up. The vaccine gave 300 ug of a 20-mer mutant IDH1 peptide subcutaneously per dose. Sequencing was performed on PBMCs, taken from a glioma patient whose treatment included an IDH1 peptide vaccine. The receptors originated from a woman aged 18-35 years with glioma.

The chain combines TRBV6-1 with TRBJ2-5; 9 bases are shared with TRBD1. CDR1 MNHNS and CDR2 SASEGT come from the germline V gene. The CDR3 runs 15 residues. V lost 7 bases and J lost 3; bases outside the gene matches: 9. The CDR3 coding sequence is TGTGCCAGCACCAGGGTTTGGACAGGGGAAGAGACCCAGTACTTC. This gives the protein CASTRVWTGEETQYF.

The chain links TRBV28 to TRBJ1-5; D gene unclear. V lost 3 bases and J 0 bases, leaving 21 bases between the germline ends. The length of the CDR3 is 19 residues. CDR1 and CDR2 from the germline V gene are MDHEN and SYDVKM. The CDR3: CASSFPLSDKLHSNQPQHF. The CDR3, as DNA: TGTGCCAGCAGTTTCCCCCTAAGCGACAAACTTCATAGCAATCAGCCCCAGCATTTT.

J is TRBJ2-5 and V is TRBV4-3; possible D gene TRBD2, 6 bases. The length of the CDR3 is 15 residues. With 0 bases removed from V and 2 bases from J, the gap between germline ends came to 10 bases. CDR1 LGHNA and CDR2 YSLEER come from the germline V gene. The CDR3 region has the DNA TGCGCCAGCAGCCAAGAGACCGGGACTCAAGAGACCCAGTACTTC. It specifies CASSQETGTQETQYF.

This sequence joins TRBV27 and TRBJ1-1, with a tentative D call TRBD1 (5 bases). The CDR3 is 15 amino acids. With 5 bases removed from V and 1 base from J, the gap between germline ends came to 14 bases. The germline V gene encodes CDR1 MNHEY and CDR2 SMNVEV (reference sequence). CDR3 DNA: TGTGCCAGCAGTCCCCTCGGGACCGGGAACACTGAAGCTTTCTTT. It encodes CASSPLGTGNTEAFF.

The CDR3 sequence: CASSSYRTSGGTDTQYF. The CDR3 DNA sequence: TGTGCCAGCAGTTCCTATCGGACTAGCGGGGGCACAGATACGCAGTATTTT. This chain connects TRBV27 to TRBJ2-3, with 12 nucleotides matching TRBD2. CDR1 and CDR2 (germline): MNHEY, SMNVEV (reference sequence). The CDR3 loop spans 17 amino acids. J was trimmed by 1 base and V by 4 bases; bases with no gene match: 6.

This chain connects TRBV4-1 to TRBJ2-1, with D perhaps matching TRBD1 (6 bases). Germline CDR1 and CDR2: MGHRA and YSYEKL. The V gene lost 1 base and the J gene lost 7 bases, with 17 bases spanning the gap. The CDR3 runs to 16 residues. CDR3 sequence reads: CASSQVMGATGNEQFF. The DNA for the CDR3 is TGCGCCAGCAGCCAAGTTATGGGGGCTACTGGGAATGAGCAGTTCTTC.

The V gene is TRBV19, the J gene TRBJ2-1; maybe TRBD1 (5 bases). Germline V gives CDR1 LNHDA, CDR2 SQIVND (reference sequence). V was clipped by 3 bases and J by 0 bases, with 9 bases between them. CDR3 length equals 15 residues. CDR3 amino acids: CASSMATVSYNEQFF. CDR3 DNA: TGTGCCAGTAGTATGGCGACAGTCTCCTACAATGAGCAGTTCTTC.

The chain uses TRBV29-1 and TRBJ2-7; D not resolved. This CDR3 is built from 15 residues. The V end was cut by 4 bases, the J end by 5 bases, with 21 bases between. The germline V gene encodes CDR1 SQVTM and CDR2 ANQGSEA. The CDR3 DNA follows: TGCAGCGTTGGGATCGACACCGAGAGGACCCACGAGCAGTACTTC. This encodes CSVGIDTERTHEQYF.

V usage is TRBV6-5 and J usage is TRBJ1-3, with D hard to call. Per germline, CDR1 MNHEY and CDR2 SVGAGI. This CDR3 is 13 amino acids long. The V end lost 0 bases, the J end lost 4 bases, and 4 bases lay between the germline ends. The CDR3 coding sequence is TGTGCCAGCAGTTACTCGACAGGAAACACCATATATTTT. This codes for CASSYSTGNTIYF.

The rearrangement joins TRBV6-4 to TRBJ1-1; weak D call: TRBD1 (6 bases). Deletions cut 5 bases from V and 4 bases from J, with 14 bases between. CDR1 is MRHNA and CDR2 is SNTAGT in the germline V gene. This CDR3 is built from 14 residues. The CDR3 spells CASSLDRTRTEAFF. The CDR3 coding sequence is TGTGCCAGCAGTCTGGACAGAACGCGCACTGAAGCTTTCTTT.

The chain has TRBV7-8 and TRBJ2-7, with D perhaps TRBD2 (6 bases). The length of the CDR3 is 14 residues. Germline loops: CDR1 SGHVS, CDR2 FQNEAQ. Trimming shortened V by 2 bases and J by 7 bases, and 15 bases separated the two germline ends. This chain's CDR3 is CASSLSGGTVEQYF. CDR3 nucleotide sequence: TGTGCCAGCAGCTTATCGGGCGGGACGGTTGAGCAGTACTTC.